This entry is about one T cell receptor beta chain. Its antigen remains unknown. The data were produced by immunoSEQ multiplex PCR, yet TCRdb's version contains in-frame clones alone and is incomplete. The sample carries 28,000 or so clones, approximately 89% recorded once. The data derive from a study of lymphopenia after photon versus proton radiotherapy. Study-wide results and caveats: Authors raise, but do not show, better survival with proton therapy. Under photons, naive T cells and diversity fell while effector/memory populations rose. Post-nadir TCR diversity decline inversely tracked overall survival among those who died. After lymphocyte nadir, photon-treated repertoires showed oligoclonal expansion, especially CD8+ Temra.

V was pared by 7 bases and J by 7 bases, with 14 bases of the junction left unmatched. The CDR3 contains 15 residues. Germline CDR1 SGHTA, CDR2 FQGTGA. The genes are TRBV7-3 and TRBJ2-3; 7 bases are a match to TRBD2. The clonotype was recovered from a man between 25 and 39 years old with gastric cancer. The sequences come from peripheral blood, collected from a patient treated with photon-based radiotherapy. The CDR3 DNA is TGTGCCAGCACCCGTGAGGGAGGGCCCTCAAATACGCAGTATTTT. This encodes CASTREGGPSNTQYF.